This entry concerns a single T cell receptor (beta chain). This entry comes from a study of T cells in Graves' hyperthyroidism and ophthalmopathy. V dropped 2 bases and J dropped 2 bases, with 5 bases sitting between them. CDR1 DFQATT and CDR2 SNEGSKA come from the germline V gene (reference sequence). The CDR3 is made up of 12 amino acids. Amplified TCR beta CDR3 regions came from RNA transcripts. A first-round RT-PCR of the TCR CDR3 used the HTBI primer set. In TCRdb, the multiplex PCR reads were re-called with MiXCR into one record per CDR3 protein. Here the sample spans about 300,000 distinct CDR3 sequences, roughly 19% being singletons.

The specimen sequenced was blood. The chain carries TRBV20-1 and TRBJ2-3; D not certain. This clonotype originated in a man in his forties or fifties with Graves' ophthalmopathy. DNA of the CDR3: TGCAGTGCTAGACCATTCACAGATACGCAGTATTTT. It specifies CSARPFTDTQYF.